This T cell receptor beta chain derives from a study of shared clonotypes between healthy human individuals. The CDR3 spans 16 residues. Germline loops: CDR1 MNHNS, CDR2 SASEGT. Trimming left V 4 bases short and J 0 bases short, with 13 bases between. The assay was immunoSEQ multiplex PCR, and TCRdb's table has in-frame clones only and misses some. The sample consists of about 380,000 clones, approximately 96% of them appearing once. The V gene is TRBV6-1, the J gene TRBJ1-3; possible D gene TRBD1, 5 bases. Sequencing was performed on memory CD8+ T cells sorted from blood. Subset described: CD45RO+ cells pooled with CCR7-negative TemRA cells. This clonotype was obtained from a man younger than 40 in good health. The CDR3 DNA is TGTGCCAGCAGTGGCCTGGGACGGCCCTCTGGAAACACCATATATTTT. As protein: CASSGLGRPSGNTIYF.